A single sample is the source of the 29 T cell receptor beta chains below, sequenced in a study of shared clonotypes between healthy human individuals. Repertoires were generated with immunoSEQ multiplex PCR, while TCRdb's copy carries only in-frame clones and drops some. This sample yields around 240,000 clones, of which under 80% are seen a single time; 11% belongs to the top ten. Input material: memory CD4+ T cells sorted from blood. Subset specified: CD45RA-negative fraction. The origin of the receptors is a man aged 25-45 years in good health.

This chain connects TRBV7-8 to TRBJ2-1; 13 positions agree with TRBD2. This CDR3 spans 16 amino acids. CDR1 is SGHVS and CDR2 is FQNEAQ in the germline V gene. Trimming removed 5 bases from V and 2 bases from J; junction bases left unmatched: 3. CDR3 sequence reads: CASSKGLAGTYNEQFF. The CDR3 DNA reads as TGTGCCAGCAGCAAGGGACTAGCGGGAACCTACAATGAGCAGTTCTTC.

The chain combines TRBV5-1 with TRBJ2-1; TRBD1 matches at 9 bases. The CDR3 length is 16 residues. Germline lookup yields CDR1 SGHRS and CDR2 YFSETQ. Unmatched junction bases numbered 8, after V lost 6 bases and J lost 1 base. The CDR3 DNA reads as TGCGCCAGCACCCGGGGAGGACAGGGGTCCTACAATGAGCAGTTCTTC. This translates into CASTRGGQGSYNEQFF.

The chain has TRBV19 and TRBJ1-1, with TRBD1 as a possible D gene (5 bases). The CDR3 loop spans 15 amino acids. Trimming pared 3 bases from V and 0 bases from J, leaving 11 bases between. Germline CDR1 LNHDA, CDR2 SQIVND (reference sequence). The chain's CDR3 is CASSMTGTLNTEAFF. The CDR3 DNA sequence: TGTGCCAGTAGTATGACCGGGACCTTGAACACTGAAGCTTTCTTT.

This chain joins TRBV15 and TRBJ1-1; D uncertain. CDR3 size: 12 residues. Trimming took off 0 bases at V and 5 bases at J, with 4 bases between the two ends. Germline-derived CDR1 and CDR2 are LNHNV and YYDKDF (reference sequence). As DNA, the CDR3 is TGTGCCACCAGCAGAGATCAGACTGAAGCTTTCTTT. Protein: CATSRDQTEAFF.

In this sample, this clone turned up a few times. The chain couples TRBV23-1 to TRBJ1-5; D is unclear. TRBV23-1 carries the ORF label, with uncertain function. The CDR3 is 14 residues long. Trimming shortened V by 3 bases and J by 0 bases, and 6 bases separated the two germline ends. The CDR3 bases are TGCGCCAGCAGTCAGGGATATAGCAATCAGCCCCAGCATTTT. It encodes CASSQGYSNQPQHF.

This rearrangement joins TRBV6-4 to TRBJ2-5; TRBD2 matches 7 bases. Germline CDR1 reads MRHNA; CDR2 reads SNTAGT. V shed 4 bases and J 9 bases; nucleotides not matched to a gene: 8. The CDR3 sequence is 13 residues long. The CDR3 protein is CASSVGEGMAQYF. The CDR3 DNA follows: TGTGCCAGCAGTGTAGGGGAGGGGATGGCCCAGTACTTC.

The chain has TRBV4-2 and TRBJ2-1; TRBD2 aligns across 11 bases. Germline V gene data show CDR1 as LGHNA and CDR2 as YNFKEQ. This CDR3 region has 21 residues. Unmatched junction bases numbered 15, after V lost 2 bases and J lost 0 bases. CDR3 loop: CASSQMNGGLAALSSYNEQFF. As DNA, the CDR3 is TGTGCCAGCAGCCAAATGAACGGGGGACTAGCGGCCCTTAGCTCCTACAATGAGCAGTTCTTC.

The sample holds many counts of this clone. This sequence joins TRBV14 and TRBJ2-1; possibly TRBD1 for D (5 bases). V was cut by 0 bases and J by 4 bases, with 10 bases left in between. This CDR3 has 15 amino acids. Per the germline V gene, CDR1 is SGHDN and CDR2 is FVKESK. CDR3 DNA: TGTGCCAGCAGCCAAGAAACAGGTCCTTACAATGAGCAGTTCTTC. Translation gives CASSQETGPYNEQFF. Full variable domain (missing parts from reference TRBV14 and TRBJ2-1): EAGVTQFPSHSVIEKGQTVTLRCDPISGHDNLYWYRRVMGKEIKFLLHFVKESKQDESGMPNNRFLAERTGGTYSTLKVQPAELEDSGVYFCASSQETGPYNEQFFGPGTRLTVL.

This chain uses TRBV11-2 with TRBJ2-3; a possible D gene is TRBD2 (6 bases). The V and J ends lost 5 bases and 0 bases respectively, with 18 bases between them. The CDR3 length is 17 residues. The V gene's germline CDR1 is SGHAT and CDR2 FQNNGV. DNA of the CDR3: TGTGCCAGCAGCCAAACCGCGCTAGCGACAAGCACAGATACGCAGTATTTT. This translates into CASSQTALATSTDTQYF.

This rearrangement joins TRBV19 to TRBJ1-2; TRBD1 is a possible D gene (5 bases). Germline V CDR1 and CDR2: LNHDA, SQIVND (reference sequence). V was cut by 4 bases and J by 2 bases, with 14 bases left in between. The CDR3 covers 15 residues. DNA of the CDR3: TGTGCCAGTAGTACCGGTAGGGGAACGAACTATGGCTACACCTTC. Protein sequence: CASSTGRGTNYGYTF. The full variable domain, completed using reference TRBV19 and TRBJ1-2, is DGGITQSPKYLFRKEGQNVTLSCEQNLNHDAMYWYRQDPGQGLRLIYYSQIVNDFQKGDIAEGYSVSREKKESFPLTVTSAQKNPTAFYLCASSTGRGTNYGYTFGSGTRLTVV.

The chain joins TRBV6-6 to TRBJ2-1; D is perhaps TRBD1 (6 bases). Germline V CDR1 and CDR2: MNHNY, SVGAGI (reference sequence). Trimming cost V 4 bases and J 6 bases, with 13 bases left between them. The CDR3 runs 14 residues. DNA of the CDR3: TGTGCCAGCAGTTTCCCCCTAGGGGGCAATGAGCAGTTCTTC. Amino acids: CASSFPLGGNEQFF.

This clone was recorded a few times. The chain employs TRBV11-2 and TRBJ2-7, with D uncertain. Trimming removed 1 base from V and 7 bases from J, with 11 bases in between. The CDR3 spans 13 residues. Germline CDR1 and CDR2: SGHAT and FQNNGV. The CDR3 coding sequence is TGTGCCAGCAGCTTAGCGGCTGCCGGGGAGCAGTACTTC. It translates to CASSLAAAGEQYF. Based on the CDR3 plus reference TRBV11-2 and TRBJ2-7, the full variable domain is EAGVAQSPRYKIIEKRQSVAFWCNPISGHATLYWYQQILGQGPKLLIQFQNNGVVDDSQLPKDRFSAERLKGVDSTLKIQPAKLEDSAVYLCASSLAAAGEQYFGPGTRLTVT.

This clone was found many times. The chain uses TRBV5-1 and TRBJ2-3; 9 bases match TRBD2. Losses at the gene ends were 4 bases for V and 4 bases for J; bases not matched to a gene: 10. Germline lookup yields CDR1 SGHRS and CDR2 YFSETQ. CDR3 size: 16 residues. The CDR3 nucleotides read TGCGCCAGCAGCCTCCAACTAGCGGGCAACGCAGATACGCAGTATTTT. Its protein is CASSLQLAGNADTQYF.

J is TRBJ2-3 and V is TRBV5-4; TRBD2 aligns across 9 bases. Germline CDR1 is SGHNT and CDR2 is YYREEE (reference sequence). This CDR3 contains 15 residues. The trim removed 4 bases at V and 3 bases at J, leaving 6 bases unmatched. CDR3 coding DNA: TGTGCCAGCAGCCAGTGGCGGGAGGGGACAGATACGCAGTATTTT. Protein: CASSQWREGTDTQYF.

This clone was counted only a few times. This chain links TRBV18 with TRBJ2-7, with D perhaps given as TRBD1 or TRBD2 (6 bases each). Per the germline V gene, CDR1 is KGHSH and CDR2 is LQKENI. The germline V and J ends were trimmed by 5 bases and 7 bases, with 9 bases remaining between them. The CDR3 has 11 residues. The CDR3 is CASSEGGEQYF. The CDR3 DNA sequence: TGTGCCAGCTCAGAGGGGGGTGAGCAGTACTTC.

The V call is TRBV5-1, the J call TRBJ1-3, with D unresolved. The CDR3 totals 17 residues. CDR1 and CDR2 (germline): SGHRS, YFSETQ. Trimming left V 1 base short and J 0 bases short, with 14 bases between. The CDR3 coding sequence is TGCGCCAGCAGCTTGATCTCCCCGGGGAACTCTGGAAACACCATATATTTT. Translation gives CASSLISPGNSGNTIYF.

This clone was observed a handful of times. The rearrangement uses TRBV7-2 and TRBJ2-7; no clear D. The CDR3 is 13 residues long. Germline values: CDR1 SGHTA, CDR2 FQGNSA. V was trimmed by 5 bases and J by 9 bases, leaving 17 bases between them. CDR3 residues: CASSRSLTVGQYF. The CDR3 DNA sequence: TGTGCCAGCAGCCGGTCGCTAACAGTCGGGCAGTACTTC.

CDR3 sequence: CASSVGLAASYEQYF. Written as DNA, the CDR3 is TGTGCCAGCAGTGTCGGACTAGCGGCATCCTACGAGCAGTACTTC. The genes are TRBV6-1 and TRBJ2-7; 10 bases line up with TRBD2. Germline-derived CDR1 and CDR2 are MNHNS and SASEGT. The CDR3 loop spans 15 amino acids. V gave up 4 bases and J gave up 1 base; unmatched junction bases: 4.

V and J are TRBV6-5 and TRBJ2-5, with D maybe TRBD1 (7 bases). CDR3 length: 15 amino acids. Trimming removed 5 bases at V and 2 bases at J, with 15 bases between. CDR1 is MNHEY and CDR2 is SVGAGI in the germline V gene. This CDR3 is CASSLMTGRQETQYF. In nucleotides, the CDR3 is TGTGCCAGCAGTCTAATGACAGGGAGGCAAGAGACCCAGTACTTC.

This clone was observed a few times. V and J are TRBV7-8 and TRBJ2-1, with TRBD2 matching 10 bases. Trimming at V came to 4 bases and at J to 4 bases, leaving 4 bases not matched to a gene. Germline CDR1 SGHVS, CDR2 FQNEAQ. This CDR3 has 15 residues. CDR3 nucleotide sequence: TGTGCCAGCAGCTCTAGCGGGAGAGCGTACAATGAGCAGTTCTTC. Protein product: CASSSSGRAYNEQFF.

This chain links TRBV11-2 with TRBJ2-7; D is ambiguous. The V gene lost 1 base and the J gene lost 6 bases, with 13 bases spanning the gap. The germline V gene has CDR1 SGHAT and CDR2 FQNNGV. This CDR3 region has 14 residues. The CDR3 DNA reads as TGTGCCAGCAGCTTAGCGACGAGTACTCGCGAGCAGTACTTC. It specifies CASSLATSTREQYF. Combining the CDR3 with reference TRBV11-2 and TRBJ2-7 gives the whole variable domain EAGVAQSPRYKIIEKRQSVAFWCNPISGHATLYWYQQILGQGPKLLIQFQNNGVVDDSQLPKDRFSAERLKGVDSTLKIQPAKLEDSAVYLCASSLATSTREQYFGPGTRLTVT.

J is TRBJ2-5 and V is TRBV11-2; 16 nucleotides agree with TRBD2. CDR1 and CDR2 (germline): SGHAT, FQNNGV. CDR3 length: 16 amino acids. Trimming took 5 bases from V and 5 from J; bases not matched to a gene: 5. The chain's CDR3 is CASSRGLAGGGETQYF. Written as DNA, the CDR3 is TGTGCCAGCAGCCGGGGACTAGCGGGAGGGGGCGAGACCCAGTACTTC.

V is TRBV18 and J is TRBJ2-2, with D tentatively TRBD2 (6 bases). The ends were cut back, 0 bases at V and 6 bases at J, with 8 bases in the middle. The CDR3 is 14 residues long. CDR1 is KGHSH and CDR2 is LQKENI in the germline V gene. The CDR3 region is CASSPPGRSGELFF. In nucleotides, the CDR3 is TGTGCCAGCTCACCACCAGGGAGGTCCGGGGAGCTGTTTTTT.

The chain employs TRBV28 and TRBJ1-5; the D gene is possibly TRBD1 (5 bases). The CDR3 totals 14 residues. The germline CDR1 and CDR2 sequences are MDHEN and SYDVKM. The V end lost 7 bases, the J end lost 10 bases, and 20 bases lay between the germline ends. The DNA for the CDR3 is TGTGCCAGCACCCGTAGTGTCCAGGGTGGTCCCCAGCATTTT. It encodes CASTRSVQGGPQHF.

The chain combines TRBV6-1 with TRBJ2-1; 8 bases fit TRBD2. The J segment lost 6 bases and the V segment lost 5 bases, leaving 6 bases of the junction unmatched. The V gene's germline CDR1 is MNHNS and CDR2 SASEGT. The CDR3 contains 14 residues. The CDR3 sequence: CASSHTGTSNEQFF. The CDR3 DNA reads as TGTGCCAGCAGTCACACCGGGACTAGCAATGAGCAGTTCTTC.

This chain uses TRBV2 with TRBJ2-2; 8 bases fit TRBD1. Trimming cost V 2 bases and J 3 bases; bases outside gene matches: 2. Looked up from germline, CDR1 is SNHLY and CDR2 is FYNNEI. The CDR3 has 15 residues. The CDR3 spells CASSETGGYTGELFF. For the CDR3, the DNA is TGTGCCAGCAGTGAAACAGGGGGGTACACCGGGGAGCTGTTTTTT.

CDR3 nucleotides: TGTGCCAGCAGCTTAAGGGTTAGCGGGAGAGGCGATGAGCAGTTCTTC. Protein sequence: CASSLRVSGRGDEQFF. This sequence joins TRBV7-2 and TRBJ2-1, with 9 bases matching TRBD2. Per germline, CDR1 SGHTA and CDR2 FQGNSA. V shed 2 bases, J shed 8 bases, and the junction held 10 bases outside the gene matches. The length of the CDR3 is 16 residues. The full variable domain, with the rest looked up from reference TRBV7-2 and TRBJ2-1, is GAGVSQSPSNKVTEKGKDVELRCDPISGHTALYWYRQSLGQGLEFLIYFQGNSAPDKSGLPSDRFSAERTGGSVSTLTIQRTQQEDSAVYLCASSLRVSGRGDEQFFGPGTRLTVL.

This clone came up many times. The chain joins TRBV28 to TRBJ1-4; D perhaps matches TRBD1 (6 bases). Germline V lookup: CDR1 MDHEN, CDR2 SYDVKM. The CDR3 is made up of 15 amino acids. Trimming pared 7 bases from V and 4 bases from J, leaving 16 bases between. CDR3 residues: CASTSQGRGNEKLFF. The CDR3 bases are TGTGCCAGCACCTCACAGGGTCGGGGTAATGAAAAACTGTTTTTT.

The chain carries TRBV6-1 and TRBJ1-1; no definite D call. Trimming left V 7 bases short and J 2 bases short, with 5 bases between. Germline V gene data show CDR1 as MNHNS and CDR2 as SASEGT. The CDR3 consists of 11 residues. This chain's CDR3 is CASTLNTEAFF. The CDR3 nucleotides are TGTGCCAGCACCCTAAACACTGAAGCTTTCTTT.